The 7 T cell receptor beta chains presented below share a single source sample, sequenced in a study of blood T cell repertoires in COVID-19. Assay used: immunoSEQ multiplex PCR; TCRdb lists only in-frame clones, some missing. The table shows under 200,000 clones, with approximately 81% occurring only once. The specimen was peripheral blood. The receptors were sampled from a woman over 75 with acute or convalescent COVID-19.

The chain couples TRBV5-1 to TRBJ2-3; TRBD1 might be the D (6 bases). This CDR3 has 15 amino acids. Trimming removed 5 bases at V and 0 bases at J, with 13 bases between. Germline V gene data show CDR1 as SGHRS and CDR2 as YFSETQ. The chain's CDR3 is CASSLGASSTDTQYF. The DNA of the CDR3 is TGCGCCAGCAGTCTGGGGGCCTCTAGCACAGATACGCAGTATTTT.

V usage is TRBV27 and J usage is TRBJ2-5; 10 nucleotides line up with TRBD1. The CDR3 has 14 amino acids. V shed 5 bases, J shed 5 bases, and the junction held 5 bases outside the gene matches. The V gene's germline CDR1 is MNHEY and CDR2 SMNVEV (reference sequence). CDR3 amino acids: CASSHRTGGETQYF. The DNA for the CDR3 is TGTGCCAGCAGTCATCGGACAGGGGGGGAGACCCAGTACTTC.

This chain uses TRBV5-1 with TRBJ2-5; 12 bases agree with TRBD2. Germline lookup yields CDR1 SGHRS and CDR2 YFSETQ. This CDR3 comprises 17 residues. J gave up 5 bases and V 5 bases, and 13 bases lay outside the gene matches. The CDR3 DNA follows: TGCGCCAGCAGGAAGGGGGAGACTAGCGGGAGTGGTGAGACCCAGTACTTC. It specifies CASRKGETSGSGETQYF.

CDR3 bases: TGTGCCAGCAGCTCATCACAGGGGGGTAATGAAAAACTGTTTTTT. Translating it yields CASSSSQGGNEKLFF. V and J are TRBV5-4 and TRBJ1-4; 8 bases align to TRBD1. The V gene's germline CDR1 is SGHNT and CDR2 YYREEE (reference sequence). The junction had 5 bases not matched to a gene; V was cut back by 3 bases and J by 4 bases. This CDR3 contains 15 residues.

The rearrangement uses TRBV21-1 and TRBJ2-7; the D call in the table, TRBD2, was not verified against the DNA. TRBV21-1 is labeled a pseudogene. This CDR3 spans 15 amino acids. The CDR3 coding sequence is TGTGCCAGCACCCCCGGGGGGGGGCAATCCTACGAGCAGTACTTC. Amino acids: CASTPGGGQSYEQYF.

The chain is built from TRBV5-4 and TRBJ2-5, with D perhaps TRBD2 (7 bases). The CDR3 is 18 amino acids. V was shortened by 0 bases and J by 1 base, with 19 bases between the two germline ends. Germline V gene data show CDR1 as SGHNT and CDR2 as YYREEE (reference sequence). This CDR3 is CASSLEVGWGGLQETQYF. The CDR3 DNA reads TGTGCCAGCAGCTTGGAGGTCGGGTGGGGGGGCCTCCAAGAGACCCAGTACTTC.

This clone was detected a few times. The chain links TRBV18 to TRBJ1-3; the D gene is possibly TRBD1 (5 bases). Per germline, CDR1 KGHSH and CDR2 LQKENI. V gave up 4 bases and J gave up 0 bases, with 13 bases separating them. The CDR3 has 16 amino acids. In DNA form, the CDR3 reads TGTGCCAGCTCACAACAGGCGGGGCTCTCTGGAAACACCATATATTTT. Translating it yields CASSQQAGLSGNTIYF. Supplemented by reference TRBV18 and TRBJ1-3, the full variable domain reads NAGVMQNPRHLVRRRGQEARLRCSPMKGHSHVYWYRQLPEEGLKFMVYLQKENIIDESGMPKERFSAEFPKEGPSILRIQQVVRGDSAAYFCASSQQAGLSGNTIYFGEGSWLTVV.